This T cell receptor (beta chain) originates from a study of blood T cell repertoires in COVID-19. Study overall: Whether acute or convalescent, the COVID-19 samples came from the United States, Italy and Spain. Sources were T cells, B-cell-depleted T cells, or PBMCs; the material itself was cDNA or gDNA.

Trimming cost V 3 bases and J 4 bases, with 6 bases left between them. The CDR3 is made up of 13 amino acids. CDR1 is LNHDA, CDR2 SQIVND, per germline (reference sequence). Per the original methods: Reference gene primer amplification in the assay estimated nucleated cell counts. Assay used: immunoSEQ multiplex PCR; TCRdb lists only in-frame clones, some missing. V and J calls and clone size are those listed in that table; D and trimming were worked out from the DNA. This sample has tens of thousands of clones, with roughly 80% found just once. The chain has TRBV19 and TRBJ2-2, with a possible D match to TRBD1 (5 bases). The sample taken for sequencing was peripheral blood. This sequence was found in a woman in her 70s with acute or convalescent COVID-19. CDR3 amino acids: CASSIQGTGELFF. DNA for the CDR3: TGTGCCAGTAGTATTCAGGGCACCGGGGAGCTGTTTTTT. The whole variable domain, filled in from reference TRBV19 and TRBJ2-2, reads DGGITQSPKYLFRKEGQNVTLSCEQNLNHDAMYWYRQDPGQGLRLIYYSQIVNDFQKGDIAEGYSVSREKKESFPLTVTSAQKNPTAFYLCASSIQGTGELFFGEGSRLTVL.